In its sample, the clone carrying this TCR beta chain was seen a few times. No antigen is known for it. CDR1 is SGHVS, CDR2 FQNEAQ, per germline. This CDR3 has 14 amino acids. Between the trimmed V and J ends, which lost 5 bases and 3 bases, there was a span of 13 bases. Study-wide points: Larger-cohort validation covered only one TCR beta V-J rearrangement.

The memory fraction was CD4+CD45RO+CD25- cells. Constant-region reverse primers amplified full-length variable regions, followed by semi-nested Nested Universal Primer A PCR. A single record per CDR3 protein comes from TCRdb applying MiXCR to the 5' RACE reads. The table lists fewer than 80,000 distinct CDR3 sequences, approximately 23% of them singletons. The source material was memory CD4+ T cells sorted from a lymph node. Described subset: memory CD4+ T cells, CD4+CD45RO+CD25-. The rearrangement uses TRBV7-8 and TRBJ1-1, with D tentatively TRBD1 (5 bases). The receptor was isolated from a female donor with breast cancer. The CDR3 loop is CASSPGGGDTEAFF. The CDR3 DNA reads TGTGCCAGCAGCCCCGGCGGGGGGGACACTGAAGCTTTCTTT.